The clone carrying this T cell receptor (beta chain) appeared a few times. The antigen remains undetermined. Fresh peripheral blood, around 11 ml of it, supplied the PBMCs. The data belong to a study of T cells in Graves' hyperthyroidism and ophthalmopathy. The CDR3 regions of TCR beta were amplified from RNA transcripts. First-round RT-PCR with HTBI primers amplified the TCR CDR3 region. TCRdb reanalysed the multiplex PCR reads using MiXCR and keeps one entry per CDR3 protein. The sample contains a few hundred thousand distinct CDR3 sequences, approximately 21% of which appear only once. Study-level results: From stable hyperthyroidism, ophthalmopathy was set apart by a 13 V-J model.

The germline V gene encodes CDR1 SGHRS and CDR2 YFSETQ. V gave up 0 bases and J gave up 6 bases; unmatched junction bases: 3. The CDR3 runs 16 residues. The sequenced sample was blood. This chain links TRBV5-1 with TRBJ2-1, with 13 positions matching TRBD2. The receptor was isolated from a man aged 25 to 45 with Graves' ophthalmopathy. CDR3 nucleotides: TGCGCCAGCAGCTTGGGACTAGCGGGAGGCCCCAATGAGCAGTTCTTC. Translation gives CASSLGLAGGPNEQFF.